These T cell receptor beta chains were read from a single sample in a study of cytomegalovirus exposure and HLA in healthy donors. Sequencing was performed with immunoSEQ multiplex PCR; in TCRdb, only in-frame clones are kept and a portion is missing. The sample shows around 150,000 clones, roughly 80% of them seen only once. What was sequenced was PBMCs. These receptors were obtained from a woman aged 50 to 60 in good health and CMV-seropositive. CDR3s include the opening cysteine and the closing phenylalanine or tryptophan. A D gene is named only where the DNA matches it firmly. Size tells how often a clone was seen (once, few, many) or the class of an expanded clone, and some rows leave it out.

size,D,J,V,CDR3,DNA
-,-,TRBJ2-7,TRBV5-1,CASSIGFEQYF,TGCGCCAGCAGTATCGGGTTCGAGCAGTACTTC
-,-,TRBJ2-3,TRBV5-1,CASSPGSLDTQYF,TGCGCCAGCAGTCCCGGGAGCCTGGATACGCAGTATTTT
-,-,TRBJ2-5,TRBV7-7,CASSLASLLGPPETQYF,TGTGCTAGCAGCTTAGCGTCTCTCCTCGGTCCCCCCGAGACCCAGTACTTC
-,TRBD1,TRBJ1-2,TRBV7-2,CASSSDRGGYTF,TGTGCCAGCAGCTCGGACAGGGGGGGCTACACCTTC
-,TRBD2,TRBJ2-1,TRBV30,CAWSGSLAGGYNEQFF,TGTGCCTGGAGTGGGTCCCTAGCGGGAGGCTACAATGAGCAGTTCTTC
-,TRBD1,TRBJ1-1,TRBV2,CASSEARDRVVNTEAFF,TGTGCCAGCAGTGAAGCGAGAGACAGGGTCGTGAACACTGAAGCTTTCTTT
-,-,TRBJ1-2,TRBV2,CASSMLTEYGYTF,TGTGCCAGCAGTATGCTAACCGAATATGGCTACACCTTC
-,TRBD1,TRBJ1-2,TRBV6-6,CASSPGQGPINYGYTF,TGTGCCAGCAGTCCCGGACAGGGACCGATTAACTATGGCTACACCTTC
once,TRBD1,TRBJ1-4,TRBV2,CASIGTGNEKLFF,TGTGCCAGCATCGGGACAGGGAATGAAAAACTGTTTTTT
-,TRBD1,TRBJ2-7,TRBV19,CASSMRGQGTSYEQYF,TGTGCCAGTAGTATGAGGGGACAGGGGACGTCCTACGAGCAGTACTTC
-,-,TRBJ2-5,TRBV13,CASSTPPRDSSPLQETQYF,TGTGCCAGCAGCACCCCCCCCCGGGACTCCAGTCCCCTCCAAGAGACCCAGTACTTC
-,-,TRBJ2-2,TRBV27,CASSFGAGAGGELFF,TGTGCCAGCAGTTTTGGGGCAGGGGCTGGCGGGGAGCTGTTTTTT
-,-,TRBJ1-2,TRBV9,CASSVAQSYGYTF,TGTGCCAGCAGCGTAGCACAGTCCTATGGCTACACCTTC
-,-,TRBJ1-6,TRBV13,CASSAEGSGDSPLHF,TGTGCCAGCAGCGCGGAGGGAAGTGGCGATTCACCCCTCCACTTT
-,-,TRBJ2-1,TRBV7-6,CASSLATTDNEQFF,TGTGCCAGCAGCTTAGCGACGACTGACAATGAGCAGTTCTTC
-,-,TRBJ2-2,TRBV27,CASSLTSGELFF,TGTGCCAGCAGTTTAACATCCGGGGAGCTGTTTTTT
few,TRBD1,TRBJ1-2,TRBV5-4,CASSLATGTGLTYGYTF,TGTGCCAGCAGCTTGGCTACCGGGACAGGGTTAACTTATGGCTACACCTTC
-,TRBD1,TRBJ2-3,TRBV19,CASKDRGREDTQYF,TGTGCCAGTAAAGACAGGGGTAGGGAGGATACGCAGTATTTT
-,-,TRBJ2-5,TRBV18,CASSPRMRETQYF,TGTGCCAGCTCACCAAGGATGAGGGAGACCCAGTACTTC
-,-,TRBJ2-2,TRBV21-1,CASRTQGLTGELFF,TGTGCCAGCAGAACACAGGGGCTAACCGGGGAGCTGTTTTTT
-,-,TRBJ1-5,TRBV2,CASASRDPKGEPQHF,TGTGCCAGTGCCTCCCGGGACCCAAAGGGGGAGCCCCAGCATTTT
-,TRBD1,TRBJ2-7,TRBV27,CASRRDRGGGEQYF,TGTGCCAGCAGGCGGGACAGGGGCGGGGGGGAGCAGTACTTC